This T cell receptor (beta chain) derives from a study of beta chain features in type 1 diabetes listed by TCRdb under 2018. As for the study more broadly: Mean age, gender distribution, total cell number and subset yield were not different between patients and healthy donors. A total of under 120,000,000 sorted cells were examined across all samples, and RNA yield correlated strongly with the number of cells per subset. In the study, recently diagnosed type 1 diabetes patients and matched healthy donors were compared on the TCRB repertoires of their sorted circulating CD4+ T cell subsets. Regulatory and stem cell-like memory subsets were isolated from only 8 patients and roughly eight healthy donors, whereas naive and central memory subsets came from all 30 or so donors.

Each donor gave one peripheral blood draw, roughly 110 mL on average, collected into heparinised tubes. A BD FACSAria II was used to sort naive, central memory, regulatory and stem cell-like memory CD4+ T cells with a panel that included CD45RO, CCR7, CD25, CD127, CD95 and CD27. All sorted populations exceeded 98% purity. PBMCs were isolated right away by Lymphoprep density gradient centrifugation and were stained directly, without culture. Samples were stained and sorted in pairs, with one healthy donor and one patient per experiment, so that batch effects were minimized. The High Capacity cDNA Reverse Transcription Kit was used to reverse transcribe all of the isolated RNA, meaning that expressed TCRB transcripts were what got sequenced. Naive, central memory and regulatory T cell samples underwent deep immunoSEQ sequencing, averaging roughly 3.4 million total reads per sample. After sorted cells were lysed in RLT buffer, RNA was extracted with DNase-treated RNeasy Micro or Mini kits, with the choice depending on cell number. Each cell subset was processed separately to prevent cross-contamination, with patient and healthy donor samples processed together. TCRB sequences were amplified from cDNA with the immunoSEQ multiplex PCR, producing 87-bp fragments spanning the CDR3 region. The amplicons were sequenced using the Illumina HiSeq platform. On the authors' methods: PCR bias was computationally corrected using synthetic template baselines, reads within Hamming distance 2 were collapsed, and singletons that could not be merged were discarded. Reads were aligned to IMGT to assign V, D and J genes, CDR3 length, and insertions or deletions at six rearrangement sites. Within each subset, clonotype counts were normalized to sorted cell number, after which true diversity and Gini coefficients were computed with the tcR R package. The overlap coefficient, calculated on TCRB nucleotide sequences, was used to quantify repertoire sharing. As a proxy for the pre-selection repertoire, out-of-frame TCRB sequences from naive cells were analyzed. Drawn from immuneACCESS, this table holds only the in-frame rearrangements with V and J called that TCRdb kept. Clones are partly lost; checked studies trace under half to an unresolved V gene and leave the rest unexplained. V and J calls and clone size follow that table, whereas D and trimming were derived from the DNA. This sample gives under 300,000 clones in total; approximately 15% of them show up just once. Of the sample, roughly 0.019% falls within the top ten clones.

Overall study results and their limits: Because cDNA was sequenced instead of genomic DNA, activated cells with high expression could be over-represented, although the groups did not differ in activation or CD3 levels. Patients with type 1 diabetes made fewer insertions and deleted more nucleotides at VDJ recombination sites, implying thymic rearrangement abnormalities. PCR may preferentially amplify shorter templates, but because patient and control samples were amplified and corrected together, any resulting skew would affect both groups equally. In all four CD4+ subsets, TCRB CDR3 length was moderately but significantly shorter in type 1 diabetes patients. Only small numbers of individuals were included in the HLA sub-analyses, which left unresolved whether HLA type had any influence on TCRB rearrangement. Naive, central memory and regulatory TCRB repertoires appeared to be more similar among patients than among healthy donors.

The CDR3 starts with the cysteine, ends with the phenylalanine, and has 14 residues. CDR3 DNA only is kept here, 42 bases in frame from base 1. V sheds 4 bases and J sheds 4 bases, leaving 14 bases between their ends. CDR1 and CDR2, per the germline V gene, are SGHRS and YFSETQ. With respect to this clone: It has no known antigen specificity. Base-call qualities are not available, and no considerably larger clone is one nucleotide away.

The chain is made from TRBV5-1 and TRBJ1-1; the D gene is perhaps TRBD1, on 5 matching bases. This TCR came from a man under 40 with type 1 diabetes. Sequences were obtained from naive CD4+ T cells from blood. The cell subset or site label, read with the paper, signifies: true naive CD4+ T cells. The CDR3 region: CASSPDTLGTEAFF. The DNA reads TGCGCCAGCAGCCCGGACACCCTGGGCACTGAAGCTTTCTTT.